This T cell receptor (beta chain) was obtained from a study of T cells after yellow fever vaccination. Study background: Fractions containing few cells were prepared with SMART-Seq v4 Ultra Low Input. Overall study findings and caveats: Detected again after the booster were most primary-vaccination clones, at approximately 95% CD4 and around 91% CD8. Repertoires sorted by FACS could include abundant clonotypes that are contaminants from the bulk population.

CDR1 is SGHTA and CDR2 is FQGNSA in the germline V gene. The V and J ends lost 3 bases and 1 base respectively, with 13 bases between them. The length of the CDR3 is 16 residues. Universal primer sites and UMIs were introduced during 5'RACE template-switching synthesis of TCR cDNA. Via MiXCR, TCRdb re-called the 5' RACE reads, giving one row per CDR3 protein. The sample lists 200,000 to 300,000 distinct CDR3 sequences, roughly 6.3% occurring once. A few counts support this clonotype. No antigen is known for it. The chain uses TRBV7-2 and TRBJ2-4; a possible D gene is TRBD1 (8 bases). Sequenced material: CD4+ T cells sorted from PBMCs, taken on the day of the yellow fever booster vaccination. This clonotype was sampled from a man aged 30 to 39 who received the YFV17D yellow fever vaccine. The CDR3 DNA reads as TGTGCCAGCAGCTTTACAGGGGGGGTTGCCAAAAACATTCAGTACTTC. Protein: CASSFTGGVAKNIQYF.